The source of this TCR beta chain is a study of blood T cell repertoires in COVID-19. Study at large: The United States, Italy and Spain supplied acute and convalescent COVID-19 samples. PBMCs, B-cell-depleted T cells, or T cells provided the cDNA or gDNA that made up the material.

Per the original data handling: Estimation of nucleated cell counts was performed using reference gene primer amplification. The repertoire was sequenced with immunoSEQ multiplex PCR; TCRdb's copy has only in-frame clones and lacks some. V and J calls and clone size are copied from that table; D and trimming were computed from the DNA. The sample lists over 120,000 clones, roughly 90% occurring once. This CDR3 is built from 14 residues. Germline assignment: CDR1 MDHEN and CDR2 SYDVKM. V was trimmed by 8 bases and J by 5 bases, leaving 16 bases between them. The chain carries TRBV28 and TRBJ1-5; D uncertain. Sequencing was carried out using peripheral blood. This TCR derives from a man in his fifties or sixties with active or convalescent COVID-19. CDR3 amino acids: CASSFRLSYQPQHF. DNA for the CDR3: TGTGCCAGCTCTTTCAGGTTGTCGTATCAGCCCCAGCATTTT.